The clone carrying this T cell receptor beta chain was counted a few times. The sample is drawn from a study of OX40 agonist ivuxolimab in advanced cancers. Study at large: The patients received agonistic anti-OX40 (CD134) antibody ivuxolimab.

The CDR3 has 15 amino acids. The V end lost 5 bases, the J end lost 5 bases, and 16 bases lay between the germline ends. Germline V lookup: CDR1 SEHNR, CDR2 FQNEAQ (reference sequence). Using immunoSEQ multiplex PCR, the repertoire was profiled, and TCRdb retains in-frame clones only, with some absent. The data show about 18,000 clones, more than 65% seen once. Source: CD4+ or CD8+ T cells sorted from blood, taken in a trial of the OX40 agonist ivuxolimab. The sequence was obtained from an adult with an advanced solid tumor such as melanoma, head and neck, liver or kidney cancer. This chain links TRBV7-9 with TRBJ1-5; D possibly corresponds to TRBD1 (6 bases). CDR3 nucleotide sequence: TGTGCCAGCAGCCTGACGTGGGGGGCCGATCAGCCCCAGCATTTT. Translating it yields CASSLTWGADQPQHF.